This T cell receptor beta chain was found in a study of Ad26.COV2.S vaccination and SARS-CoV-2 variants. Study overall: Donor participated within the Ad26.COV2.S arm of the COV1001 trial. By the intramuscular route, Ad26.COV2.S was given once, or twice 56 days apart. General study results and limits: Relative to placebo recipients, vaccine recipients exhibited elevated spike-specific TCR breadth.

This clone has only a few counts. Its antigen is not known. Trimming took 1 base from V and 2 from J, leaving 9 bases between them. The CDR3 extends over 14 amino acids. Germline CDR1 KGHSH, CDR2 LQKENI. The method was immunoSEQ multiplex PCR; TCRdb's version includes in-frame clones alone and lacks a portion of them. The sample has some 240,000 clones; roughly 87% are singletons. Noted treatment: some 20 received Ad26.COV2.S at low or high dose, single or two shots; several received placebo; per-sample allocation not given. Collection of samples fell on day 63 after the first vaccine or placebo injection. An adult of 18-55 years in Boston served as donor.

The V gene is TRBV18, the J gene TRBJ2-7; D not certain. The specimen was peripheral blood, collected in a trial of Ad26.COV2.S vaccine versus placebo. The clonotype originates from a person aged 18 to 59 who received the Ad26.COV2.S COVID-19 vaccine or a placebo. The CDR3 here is CASSPQAATYEQYF. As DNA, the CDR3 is TGTGCCAGCTCACCACAGGCCGCGACCTACGAGCAGTACTTC.